The 12 T cell receptor beta chains listed next were all sequenced from one sample in a study of regulatory T cells in long-lasting Graves disease. Library construction for TCR beta used iRepertoire HTBI primers and Arm-PCR of CDR3 regions. In TCRdb, the multiplex PCR reads were re-called with MiXCR into one record per CDR3 protein. The sample holds 350,000 to 500,000 distinct CDR3 sequences, 20% to 25% seen once. Time point denoted: persistent/refractory GD, antithyroid drugs over 5 years with positive TRAb. After RNA was extracted from PBMCs, the TCR library was made from it. Sequencing was performed on peripheral blood mononuclear cells (PBMCs), taken when the disease was refractory, from a patient treated with antithyroid drugs. The receptors come from a female donor with Graves disease.

The chain carries TRBV19 and TRBJ1-5, with TRBD1 matching over 9 bases. Trimming at V came to 4 bases and at J to 2 bases, leaving 9 bases not matched to a gene. CDR1 and CDR2 from the germline V gene are LNHDA and SQIVND (reference sequence). This CDR3 is 17 amino acids long. The CDR3 sequence is CASSNRGQGFGNQPQHF. CDR3 DNA sequence: TGTGCCAGTAGTAACCGCGGACAGGGGTTTGGCAATCAGCCCCAGCATTTT. Full variable domain (rest looked up from reference TRBV19 and TRBJ1-5): DGGITQSPKYLFRKEGQNVTLSCEQNLNHDAMYWYRQDPGQGLRLIYYSQIVNDFQKGDIAEGYSVSREKKESFPLTVTSAQKNPTAFYLCASSNRGQGFGNQPQHFGDGTRLSIL.

This clonotype has a handful of counts. The chain uses TRBV7-9 and TRBJ1-2; 9 positions match TRBD1. CDR1 SEHNR and CDR2 FQNEAQ come from the germline V gene (reference sequence). The CDR3 length is 14 residues. V dropped 6 bases and J dropped 8; count of bases not matched to a gene: 10. The CDR3 region has the DNA TGTGCCAGCAGTTCGATACAGGGGGCTTGGGGCTACACCTTC. It encodes CASSSIQGAWGYTF.

V gene TRBV27 combines with J gene TRBJ2-7, with 10 bases matching TRBD2. This CDR3 is built from 16 residues. The germline gives CDR1 MNHEY, CDR2 SMNVEV (reference sequence). J was trimmed by 2 bases and V by 5 bases; bases with no gene match: 9. This CDR3 reads CASSPTLAGVTYEQYF. CDR3 nucleotides: TGTGCCAGCAGTCCCACCCTAGCGGGAGTAACCTACGAGCAGTACTTC.

The genes are TRBV6-2 or TRBV6-3 and TRBJ2-1; 10 nucleotides agree with TRBD1. Germline CDR1 MNHEY, CDR2 SVGEGT. The CDR3 consists of 13 residues. Trimming at V came to 6 bases and at J to 9 bases, leaving 5 bases not matched to a gene. The CDR3 nucleotides are TGTGCCAGCAGCTCGGGACAGGGGTCTGAGCAGTTCTTC. Amino acid sequence: CASSSGQGSEQFF.

This clonotype was observed at least ten times. The V call is TRBV19, the J call TRBJ1-2; 8 bases line up with TRBD1. The CDR3 consists of 14 residues. Germline trimming cut 0 bases from V and 8 bases from J; bases unmatched to any gene: 5. Per the germline V gene, CDR1 is LNHDA and CDR2 is SQIVND (reference sequence). CDR3 sequence reads: CASSIDRGQGGYTF. The CDR3 coding sequence is TGTGCCAGTAGTATAGATCGAGGACAGGGCGGCTACACCTTC.

This clonotype was detected many times. The chain employs TRBV6-1 and TRBJ1-2; 8 positions agree with TRBD1. The CDR3 contains 13 residues. Trimming removed 6 bases from V and 4 bases from J; junction bases left unmatched: 4. CDR1 and CDR2 (germline): MNHNS, SASEGT. CDR3 region: CASRPGTGYGYTF. In nucleotides, the CDR3 is TGTGCCAGCAGACCTGGGACAGGCTATGGCTACACCTTC.

This clonotype was detected once. This chain links TRBV28 with TRBJ2-3, with a possible D match to TRBD1 (7 bases). The CDR3 contains 15 residues. The V end was cut by 3 bases, the J end by 4 bases, with 14 bases between. Germline CDR1 is MDHEN and CDR2 is SYDVKM. As DNA, the CDR3 is TGTGCCAGCAGTTTTGCGACAGGGAGGTCAGATACGCAGTATTTT. Amino acid sequence: CASSFATGRSDTQYF.

The CDR3 DNA reads TGCAGTGCTAGGGGGGGGACTAGCGGAGGGGGCTACGAGCAGTACTTC. It is translated as CSARGGTSGGGYEQYF. The genes are TRBV20-1 and TRBJ2-7, with 11 bases that match TRBD2. V was clipped by 3 bases and J by 3 bases; unmatched bases: 10. There are 16 residues in the CDR3. Germline V gene lookup returns CDR1 DFQATT and CDR2 SNEGSKA (reference sequence).

This clonotype was seen repeatedly, ten times or more. In DNA form, the CDR3 reads TGTGCCAGCAGTTTTGGACTAGCGGGAGCTCAGGAGACCCAGTACTTC. Residues: CASSFGLAGAQETQYF. This rearrangement joins TRBV7-8 to TRBJ2-5; TRBD2 agrees at 13 bases. CDR3 length equals 16 residues. V lost 6 bases, J lost 5 bases, and 9 bases stayed unmatched. Germline CDR1 reads SGHVS; CDR2 reads FQNEAQ.

This sequence joins TRBV18 and TRBJ1-1, with a possible D match to TRBD1 (5 bases). This CDR3 comprises 13 residues. Germline-derived CDR1 and CDR2 are KGHSH and LQKENI. Trimming removed 5 bases at V and 5 bases at J, with 12 bases between. Here the CDR3 DNA reads TGTGCCAGCTCAGGGACTTTTGAGACTGAAGCTTTCTTT. Its protein product is CASSGTFETEAFF. Using reference TRBV18 and TRBJ1-1 for the parts outside the CDR3, the full variable domain is NAGVMQNPRHLVRRRGQEARLRCSPMKGHSHVYWYRQLPEEGLKFMVYLQKENIIDESGMPKERFSAEFPKEGPSILRIQQVVRGDSAAYFCASSGTFETEAFFGQGTRLTVV.

This clonotype was picked up many times. V and J are TRBV7-9 and TRBJ2-5; possibly TRBD1 for D (6 bases). The length of the CDR3 is 14 residues. Germline CDR1 reads SEHNR; CDR2 reads FQNEAQ (reference sequence). V was pared by 5 bases and J by 2 bases, with 12 bases between. CDR3 residues: CASSPEGGQETQYF. The CDR3 DNA reads as TGTGCCAGCAGCCCAGAAGGGGGACAAGAGACCCAGTACTTC.

The sample holds a few counts of this clonotype. This chain links TRBV9 with TRBJ1-5; 8 nucleotides align to TRBD1. V was pared by 3 bases and J by 3 bases, with 5 bases of the junction left unmatched. The CDR3 loop spans 15 amino acids. The germline gives CDR1 SGDLS, CDR2 YYNGEE. This CDR3 is CASSAGTGTNQPQHF. In nucleotides, the CDR3 is TGTGCCAGCAGCGCCGGGACAGGCACCAATCAGCCCCAGCATTTT.